This T cell receptor (beta chain) stems from a study of cytomegalovirus exposure and HLA in healthy donors. Study-level results: According to a subsequent analysis, TCR clusters from the first cohort were inclined to appear together in the roughly 130 validation repertoires. Reported performance of the classifier showed diagnosis of cytomegalovirus status with high specificity and sensitivity. Across donors, most TCRs were seen rarely, yet some public ones were widespread.

Repertoires were generated with immunoSEQ multiplex PCR, while TCRdb's copy carries only in-frame clones and drops some. The sample consists of about 260,000 clones, 80% to 95% of them appearing once. Germline-derived CDR1 and CDR2 are PRHDT and FYEKMQ (reference sequence). Trimming removed 0 bases at V and 2 bases at J, with 8 bases between. CDR3 size: 14 residues. The donors were part of the validation cohort, which consisted of more than 90 subjects and was separate from the first cohort of under 750 subjects. Worth noting for this clone: Its antigen remains unknown.

The sequenced material came from PBMCs. The chain uses TRBV13 and TRBJ2-7; unclear D gene. The receptor was isolated from a woman aged 25 to 39 in good health and CMV-seronegative. Here the CDR3 DNA reads TGTGCCAGCAGCTTAGGTCACCTTACCTACGAGCAGTACTTC. Protein sequence: CASSLGHLTYEQYF.